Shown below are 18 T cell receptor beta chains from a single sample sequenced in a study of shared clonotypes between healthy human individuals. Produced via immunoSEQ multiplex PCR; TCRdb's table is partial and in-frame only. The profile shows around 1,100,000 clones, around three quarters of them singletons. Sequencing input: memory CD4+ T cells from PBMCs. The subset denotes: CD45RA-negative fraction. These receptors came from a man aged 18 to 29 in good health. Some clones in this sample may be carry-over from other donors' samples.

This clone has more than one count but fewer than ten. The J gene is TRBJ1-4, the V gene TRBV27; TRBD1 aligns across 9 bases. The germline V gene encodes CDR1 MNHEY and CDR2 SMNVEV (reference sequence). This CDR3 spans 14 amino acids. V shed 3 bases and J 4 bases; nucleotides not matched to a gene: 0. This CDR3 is CASSLTGGNEKLFF. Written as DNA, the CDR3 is TGTGCCAGCAGTTTGACAGGGGGTAATGAAAAACTGTTTTTT.

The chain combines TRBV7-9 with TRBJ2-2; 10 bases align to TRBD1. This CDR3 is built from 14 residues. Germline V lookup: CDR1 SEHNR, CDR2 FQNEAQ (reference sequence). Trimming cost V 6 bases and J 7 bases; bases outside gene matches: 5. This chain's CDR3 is CASRWTGGSGELFF. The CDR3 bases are TGTGCCAGCAGGTGGACAGGGGGAAGCGGGGAGCTGTTTTTT.

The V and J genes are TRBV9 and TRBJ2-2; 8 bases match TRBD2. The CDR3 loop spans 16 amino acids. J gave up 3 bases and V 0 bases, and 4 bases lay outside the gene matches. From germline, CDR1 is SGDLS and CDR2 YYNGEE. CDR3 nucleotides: TGTGCCAGCAGCGTAGAGCCGGGAGGGCACACCGGGGAGCTGTTTTTT. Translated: CASSVEPGGHTGELFF.

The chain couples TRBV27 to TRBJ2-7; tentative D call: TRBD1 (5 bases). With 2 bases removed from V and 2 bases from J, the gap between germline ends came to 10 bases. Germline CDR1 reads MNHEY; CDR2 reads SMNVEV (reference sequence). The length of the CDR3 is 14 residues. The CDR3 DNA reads TGTGCCAGCAGTTTAAGGGGCTTCCCCTACGAGCAGTACTTC. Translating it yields CASSLRGFPYEQYF.

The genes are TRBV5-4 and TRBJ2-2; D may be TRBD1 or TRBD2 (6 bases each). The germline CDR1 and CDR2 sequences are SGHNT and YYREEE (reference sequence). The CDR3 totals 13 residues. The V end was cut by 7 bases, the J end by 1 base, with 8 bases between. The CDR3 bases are TGTGCCAGCGCGGGACAGAACACCGGGGAGCTGTTTTTT. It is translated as CASAGQNTGELFF.

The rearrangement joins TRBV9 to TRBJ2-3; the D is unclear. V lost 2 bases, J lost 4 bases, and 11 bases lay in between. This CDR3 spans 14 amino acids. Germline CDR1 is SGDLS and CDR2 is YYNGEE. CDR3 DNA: TGTGCCAGCAGCGTGTATGCATATGCAGATACGCAGTATTTT. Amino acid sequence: CASSVYAYADTQYF.

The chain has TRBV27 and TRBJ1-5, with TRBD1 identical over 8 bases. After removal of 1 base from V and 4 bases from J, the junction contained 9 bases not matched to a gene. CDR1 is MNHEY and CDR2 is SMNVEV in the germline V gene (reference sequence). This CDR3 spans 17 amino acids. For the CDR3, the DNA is TGTGCCAGCAGTTTATTGTCCAGGGGGCTAGTAAATCAGCCCCAGCATTTT. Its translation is CASSLLSRGLVNQPQHF.

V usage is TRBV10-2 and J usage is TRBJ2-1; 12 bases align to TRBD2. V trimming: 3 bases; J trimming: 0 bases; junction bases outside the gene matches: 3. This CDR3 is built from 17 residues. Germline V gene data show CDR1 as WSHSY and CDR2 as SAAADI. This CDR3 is CASSDRLAGDSYNEQFF. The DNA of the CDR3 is TGCGCCAGCAGTGACCGACTAGCGGGAGACTCCTACAATGAGCAGTTCTTC.

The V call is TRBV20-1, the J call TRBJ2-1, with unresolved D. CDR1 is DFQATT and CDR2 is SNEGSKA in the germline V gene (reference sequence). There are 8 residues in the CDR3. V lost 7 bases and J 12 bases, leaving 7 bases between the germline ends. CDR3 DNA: TGCAGTGTCGGTTGGCAGTTCTTC. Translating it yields CSVGWQFF.

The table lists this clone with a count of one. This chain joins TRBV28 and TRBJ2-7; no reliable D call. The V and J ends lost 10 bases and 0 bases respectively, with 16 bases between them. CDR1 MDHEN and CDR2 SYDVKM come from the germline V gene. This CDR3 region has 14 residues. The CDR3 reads CATLGTASSYEQYF. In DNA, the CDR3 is TGTGCCACCCTAGGCACAGCGAGCTCCTACGAGCAGTACTTC.

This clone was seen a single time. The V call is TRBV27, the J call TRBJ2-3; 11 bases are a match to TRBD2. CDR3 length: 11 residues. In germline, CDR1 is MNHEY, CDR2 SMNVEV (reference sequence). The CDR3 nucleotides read TGTGCTAGCGGGAGGGCAGATACGCAGTATTTT. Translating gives CASGRADTQYF.

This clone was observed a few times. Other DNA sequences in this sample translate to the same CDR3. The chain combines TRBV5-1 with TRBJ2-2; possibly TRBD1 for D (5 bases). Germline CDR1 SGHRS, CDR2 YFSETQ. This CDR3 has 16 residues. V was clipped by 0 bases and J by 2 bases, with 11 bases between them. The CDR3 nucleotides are TGCGCCAGCAGCTTGGGAGTGACAGCCAACACCGGGGAGCTGTTTTTT. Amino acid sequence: CASSLGVTANTGELFF.

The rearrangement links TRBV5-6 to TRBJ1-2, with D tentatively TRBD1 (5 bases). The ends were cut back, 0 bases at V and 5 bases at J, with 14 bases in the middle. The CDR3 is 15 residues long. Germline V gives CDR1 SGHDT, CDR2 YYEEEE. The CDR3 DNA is TGTGCCAGCAGCTTGGCTGGCTGGGGGGTATATGGCTACACCTTC. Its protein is CASSLAGWGVYGYTF.

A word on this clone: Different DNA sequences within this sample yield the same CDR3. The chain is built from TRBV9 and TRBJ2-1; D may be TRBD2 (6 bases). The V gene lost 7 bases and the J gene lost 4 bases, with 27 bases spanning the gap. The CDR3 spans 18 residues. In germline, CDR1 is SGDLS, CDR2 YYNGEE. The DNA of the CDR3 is TGTGCCAGCTCACAAGGGACGGCCGGTAGCGGTGGGTACAATGAGCAGTTCTTC. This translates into CASSQGTAGSGGYNEQFF. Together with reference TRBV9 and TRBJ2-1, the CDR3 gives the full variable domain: DSGVTQTPKHLITATGQRVTLRCSPRSGDLSVYWYQQSLDQGLQFLIQYYNGEERAKGNILERFSAQQFPDLHSELNLSSLELGDSALYFCASSQGTAGSGGYNEQFFGPGTRLTVL.

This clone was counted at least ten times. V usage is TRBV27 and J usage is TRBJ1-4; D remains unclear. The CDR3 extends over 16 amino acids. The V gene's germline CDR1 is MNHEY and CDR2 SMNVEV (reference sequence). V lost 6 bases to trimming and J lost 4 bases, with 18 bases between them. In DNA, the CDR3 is TGTGCCAGCAGCCCTAATTGGCAGGTGGATAATGAAAAACTGTTTTTT. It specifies CASSPNWQVDNEKLFF.

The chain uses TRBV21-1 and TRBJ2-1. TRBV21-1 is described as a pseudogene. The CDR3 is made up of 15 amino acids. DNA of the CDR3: TGTGCCAGCAGCAATCCCCAGACCTCCTACAATGAGCAGTTCTTC. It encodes CASSNPQTSYNEQFF.

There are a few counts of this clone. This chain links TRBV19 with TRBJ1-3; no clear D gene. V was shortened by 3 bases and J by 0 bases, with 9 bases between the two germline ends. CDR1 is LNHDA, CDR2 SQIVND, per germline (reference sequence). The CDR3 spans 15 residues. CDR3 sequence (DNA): TGTGCCAGTAGTATGGGCAGAAGCTCTGGAAACACCATATATTTT. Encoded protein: CASSMGRSSGNTIYF.

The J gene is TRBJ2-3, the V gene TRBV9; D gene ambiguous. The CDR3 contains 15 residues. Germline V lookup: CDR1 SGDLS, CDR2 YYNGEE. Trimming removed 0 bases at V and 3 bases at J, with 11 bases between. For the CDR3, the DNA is TGTGCCAGCAGCGTAGGACCGATGACAACAGATACGCAGTATTTT. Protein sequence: CASSVGPMTTDTQYF.